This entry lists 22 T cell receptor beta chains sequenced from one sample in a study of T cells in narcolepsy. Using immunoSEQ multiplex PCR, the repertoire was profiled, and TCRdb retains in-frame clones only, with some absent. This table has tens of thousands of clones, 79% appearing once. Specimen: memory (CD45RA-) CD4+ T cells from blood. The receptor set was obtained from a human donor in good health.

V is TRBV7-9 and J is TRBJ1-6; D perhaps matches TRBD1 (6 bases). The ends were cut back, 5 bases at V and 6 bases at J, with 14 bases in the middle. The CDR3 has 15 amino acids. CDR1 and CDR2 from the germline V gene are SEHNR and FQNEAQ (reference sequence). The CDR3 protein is CASSPEGGVNSPLHF. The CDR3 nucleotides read TGTGCCAGCAGCCCAGAGGGGGGAGTTAATTCACCCCTCCACTTT.

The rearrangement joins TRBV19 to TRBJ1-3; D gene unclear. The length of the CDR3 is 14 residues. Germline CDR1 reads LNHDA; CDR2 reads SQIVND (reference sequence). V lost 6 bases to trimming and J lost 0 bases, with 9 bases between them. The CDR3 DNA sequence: TGTGCCAGTAGAGAGGTCGGCTCTGGAAACACCATATATTTT. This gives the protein CASREVGSGNTIYF.

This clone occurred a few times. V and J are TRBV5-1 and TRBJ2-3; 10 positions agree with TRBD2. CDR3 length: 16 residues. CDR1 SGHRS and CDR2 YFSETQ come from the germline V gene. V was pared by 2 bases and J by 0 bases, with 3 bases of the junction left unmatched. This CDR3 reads CASSLGLAVSTDTQYF. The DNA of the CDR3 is TGCGCCAGCAGCTTAGGACTAGCGGTGAGCACAGATACGCAGTATTTT. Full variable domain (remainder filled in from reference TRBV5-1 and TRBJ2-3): KAGVTQTPRYLIKTRGQQVTLSCSPISGHRSVSWYQQTPGQGLQFLFEYFSETQRNKGNFPGRFSGRQFSNSRSEMNVSTLELGDSALYLCASSLGLAVSTDTQYFGPGTRLTVL.

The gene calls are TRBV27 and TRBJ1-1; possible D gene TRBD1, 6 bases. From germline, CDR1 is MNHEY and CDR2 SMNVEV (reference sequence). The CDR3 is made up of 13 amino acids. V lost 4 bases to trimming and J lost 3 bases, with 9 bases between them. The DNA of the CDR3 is TGTGCCAGCAGTTGGACAGAAGACACTGAAGCTTTCTTT. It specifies CASSWTEDTEAFF.

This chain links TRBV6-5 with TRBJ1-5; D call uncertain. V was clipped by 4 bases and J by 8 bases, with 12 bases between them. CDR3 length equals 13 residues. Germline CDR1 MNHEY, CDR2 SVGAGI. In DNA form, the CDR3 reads TGTGCCAGCAGTTCAGATCGGGTGGAGCCCCAGCATTTT. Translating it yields CASSSDRVEPQHF.

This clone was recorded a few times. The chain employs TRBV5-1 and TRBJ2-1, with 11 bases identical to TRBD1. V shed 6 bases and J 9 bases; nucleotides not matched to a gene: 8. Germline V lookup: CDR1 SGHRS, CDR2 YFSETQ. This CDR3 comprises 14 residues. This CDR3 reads CASNPGQGGGEQFF. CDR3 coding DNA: TGCGCCAGCAACCCGGGACAGGGGGGAGGTGAGCAGTTCTTC.

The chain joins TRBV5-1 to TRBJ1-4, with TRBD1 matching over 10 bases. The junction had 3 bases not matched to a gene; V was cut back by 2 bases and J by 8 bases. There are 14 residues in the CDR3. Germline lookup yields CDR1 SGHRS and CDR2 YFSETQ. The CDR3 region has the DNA TGCGCCAGCAGCTTCCGGGACAGGGGCGAAAAACTGTTTTTT. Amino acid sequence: CASSFRDRGEKLFF. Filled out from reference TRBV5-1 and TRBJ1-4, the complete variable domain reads KAGVTQTPRYLIKTRGQQVTLSCSPISGHRSVSWYQQTPGQGLQFLFEYFSETQRNKGNFPGRFSGRQFSNSRSEMNVSTLELGDSALYLCASSFRDRGEKLFFGSGTQLSVL.

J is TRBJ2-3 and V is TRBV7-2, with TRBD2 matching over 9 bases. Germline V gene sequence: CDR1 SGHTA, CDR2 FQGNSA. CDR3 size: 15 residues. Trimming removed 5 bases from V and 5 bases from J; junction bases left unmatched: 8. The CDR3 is CASSKPSGVGDTQYF. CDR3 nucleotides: TGTGCCAGCAGCAAACCTAGCGGGGTCGGAGATACGCAGTATTTT.

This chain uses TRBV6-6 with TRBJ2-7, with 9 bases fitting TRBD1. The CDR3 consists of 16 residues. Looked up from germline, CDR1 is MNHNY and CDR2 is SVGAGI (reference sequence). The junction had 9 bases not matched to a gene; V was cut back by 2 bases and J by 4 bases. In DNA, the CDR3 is TGTGCCAGCAGTTACCTGTGGGACAGGGCATCGTACGAGCAGTACTTC. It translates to CASSYLWDRASYEQYF.

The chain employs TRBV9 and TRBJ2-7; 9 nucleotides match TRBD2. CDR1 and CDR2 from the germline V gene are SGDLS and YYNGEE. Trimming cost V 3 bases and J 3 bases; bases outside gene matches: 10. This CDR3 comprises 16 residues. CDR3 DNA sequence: TGTGCCAGCAGCGCACAGGTGGTAGCGGGAGTCTACGAGCAGTACTTC. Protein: CASSAQVVAGVYEQYF.

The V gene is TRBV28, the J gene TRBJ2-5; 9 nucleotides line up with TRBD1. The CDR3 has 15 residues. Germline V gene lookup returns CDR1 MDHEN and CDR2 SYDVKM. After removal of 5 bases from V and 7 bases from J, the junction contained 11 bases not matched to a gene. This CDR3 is CASSKRTGALRTQYF. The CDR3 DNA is TGTGCCAGCAGTAAAAGGACAGGGGCCCTCCGGACCCAGTACTTC. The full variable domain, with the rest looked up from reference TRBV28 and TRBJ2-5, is DVKVTQSSRYLVKRTGEKVFLECVQDMDHENMFWYRQDPGLGLRLIYFSYDVKMKEKGDIPEGYSVSREKKERFSLILESASTNQTSMYLCASSKRTGALRTQYFGPGTRLLVL.

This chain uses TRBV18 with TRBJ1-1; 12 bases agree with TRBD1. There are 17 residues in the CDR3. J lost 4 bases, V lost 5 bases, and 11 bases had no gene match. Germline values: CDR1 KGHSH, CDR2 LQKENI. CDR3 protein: CASSRDRGRRGGTEAFF. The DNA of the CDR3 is TGTGCCAGCTCAAGGGACAGGGGGCGCAGAGGTGGCACTGAAGCTTTCTTT.

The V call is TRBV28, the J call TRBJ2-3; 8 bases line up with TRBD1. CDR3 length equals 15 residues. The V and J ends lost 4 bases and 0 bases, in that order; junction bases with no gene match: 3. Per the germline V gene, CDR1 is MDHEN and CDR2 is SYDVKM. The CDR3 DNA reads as TGTGCCAGCAGTTCCGGACAGGGAAGCACAGATACGCAGTATTTT. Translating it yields CASSSGQGSTDTQYF.

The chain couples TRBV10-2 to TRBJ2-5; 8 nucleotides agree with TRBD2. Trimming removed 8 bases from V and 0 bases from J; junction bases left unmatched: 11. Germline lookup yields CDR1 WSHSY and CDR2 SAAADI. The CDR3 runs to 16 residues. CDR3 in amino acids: CASGYRLTSDQETQYF. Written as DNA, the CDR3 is TGCGCCAGCGGTTACAGGCTGACTAGCGACCAAGAGACCCAGTACTTC.

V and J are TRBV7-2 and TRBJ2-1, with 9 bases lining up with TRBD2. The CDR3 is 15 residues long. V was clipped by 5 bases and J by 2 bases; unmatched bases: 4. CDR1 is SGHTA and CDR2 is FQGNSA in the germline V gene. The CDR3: CASSPRGGTYNEQFF. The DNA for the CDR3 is TGTGCCAGCAGCCCGCGGGGGGGGACCTACAATGAGCAGTTCTTC. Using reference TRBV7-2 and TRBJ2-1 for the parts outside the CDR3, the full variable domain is GAGVSQSPSNKVTEKGKDVELRCDPISGHTALYWYRQSLGQGLEFLIYFQGNSAPDKSGLPSDRFSAERTGGSVSTLTIQRTQQEDSAVYLCASSPRGGTYNEQFFGPGTRLTVL.

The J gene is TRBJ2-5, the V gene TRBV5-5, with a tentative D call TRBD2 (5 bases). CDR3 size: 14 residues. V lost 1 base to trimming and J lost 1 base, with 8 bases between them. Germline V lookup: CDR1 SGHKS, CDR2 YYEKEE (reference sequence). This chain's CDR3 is CASSLWESQETQYF. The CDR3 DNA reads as TGTGCCAGCAGCTTGTGGGAGTCCCAAGAGACCCAGTACTTC.

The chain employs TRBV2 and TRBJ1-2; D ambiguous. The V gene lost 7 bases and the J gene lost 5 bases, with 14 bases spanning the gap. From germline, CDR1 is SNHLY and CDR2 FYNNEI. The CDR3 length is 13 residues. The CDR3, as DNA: TGTGCCAGCACTAAGAAAAGGGAGTATGGCTACACCTTC. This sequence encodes CASTKKREYGYTF. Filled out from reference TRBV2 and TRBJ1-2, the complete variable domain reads EPEVTQTPSHQVTQMGQEVILRCVPISNHLYFYWYRQILGQKVEFLVSFYNNEISEKSEIFDDQFSVERPDGSNFTLKIRSTKLEDSAMYFCASTKKREYGYTFGSGTRLTVV.

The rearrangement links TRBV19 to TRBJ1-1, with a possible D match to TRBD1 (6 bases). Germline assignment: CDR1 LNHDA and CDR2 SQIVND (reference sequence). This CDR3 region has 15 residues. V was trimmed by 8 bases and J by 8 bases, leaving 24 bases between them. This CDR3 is CASVEHGQPPIEAFF. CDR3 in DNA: TGTGCCAGTGTAGAGCATGGACAGCCGCCGATAGAAGCTTTCTTT.

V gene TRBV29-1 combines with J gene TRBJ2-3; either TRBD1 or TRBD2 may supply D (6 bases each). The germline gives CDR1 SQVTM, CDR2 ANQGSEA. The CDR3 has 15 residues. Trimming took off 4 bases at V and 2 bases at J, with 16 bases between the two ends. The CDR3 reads CSVAPFGGHTDTQYF. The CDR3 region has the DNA TGCAGCGTTGCCCCCTTCGGGGGACACACAGATACGCAGTATTTT.

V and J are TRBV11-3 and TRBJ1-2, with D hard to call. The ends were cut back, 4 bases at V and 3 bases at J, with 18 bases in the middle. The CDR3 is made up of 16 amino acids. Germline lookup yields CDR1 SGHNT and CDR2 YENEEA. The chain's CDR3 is CASSSHDAGSYYGYTF. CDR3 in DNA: TGTGCCAGCAGCTCACACGACGCCGGCTCATACTATGGCTACACCTTC.

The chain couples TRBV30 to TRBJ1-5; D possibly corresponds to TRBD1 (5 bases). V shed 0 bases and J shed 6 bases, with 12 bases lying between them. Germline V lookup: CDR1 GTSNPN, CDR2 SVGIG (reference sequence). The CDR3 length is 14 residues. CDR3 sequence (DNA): TGTGCCTGGAGTGTTGGGGGGGGACGTCAGCCCCAGCATTTT. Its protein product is CAWSVGGGRQPQHF.

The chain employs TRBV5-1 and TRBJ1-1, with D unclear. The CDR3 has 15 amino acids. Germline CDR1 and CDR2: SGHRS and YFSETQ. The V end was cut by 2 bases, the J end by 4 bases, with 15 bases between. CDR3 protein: CASSFGSVLGTEAFF. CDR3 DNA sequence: TGCGCCAGCAGCTTTGGATCTGTTCTCGGCACTGAAGCTTTCTTT.